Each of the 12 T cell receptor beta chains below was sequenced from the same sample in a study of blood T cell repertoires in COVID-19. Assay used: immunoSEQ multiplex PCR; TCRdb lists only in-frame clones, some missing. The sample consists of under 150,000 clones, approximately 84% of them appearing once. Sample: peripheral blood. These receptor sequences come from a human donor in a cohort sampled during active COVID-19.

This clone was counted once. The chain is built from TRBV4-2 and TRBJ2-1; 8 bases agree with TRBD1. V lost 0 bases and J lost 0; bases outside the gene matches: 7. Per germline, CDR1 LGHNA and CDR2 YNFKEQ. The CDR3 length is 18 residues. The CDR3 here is CASSQDLSTGDSYNEQFF. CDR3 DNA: TGTGCCAGCAGCCAAGATCTCTCGACAGGGGACTCCTACAATGAGCAGTTCTTC.

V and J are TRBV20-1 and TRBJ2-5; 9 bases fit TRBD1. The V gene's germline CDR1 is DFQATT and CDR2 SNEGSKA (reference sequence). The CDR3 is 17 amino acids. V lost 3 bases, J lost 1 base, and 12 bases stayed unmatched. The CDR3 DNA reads TGCAGTGCTAGTACCGGGACAGGGTACCTCGGCCAAGAGACCCAGTACTTC. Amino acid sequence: CSASTGTGYLGQETQYF.

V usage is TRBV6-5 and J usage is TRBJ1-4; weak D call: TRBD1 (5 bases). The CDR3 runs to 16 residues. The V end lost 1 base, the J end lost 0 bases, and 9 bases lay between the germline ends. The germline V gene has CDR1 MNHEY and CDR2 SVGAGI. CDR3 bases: TGTGCCAGCAGTTACTTCTCAGGGTCAACTAATGAAAAACTGTTTTTT. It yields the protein CASSYFSGSTNEKLFF.

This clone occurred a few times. CDR3 sequence reads: CASSLGGHNEKLFF. The CDR3 nucleotides read TGCGCCAGCAGCTTGGGTGGGCACAATGAAAAACTGTTTTTT. V gene TRBV5-1 combines with J gene TRBJ1-4; D is undetermined. Germline V lookup: CDR1 SGHRS, CDR2 YFSETQ. Trimming left V 0 bases short and J 5 bases short, with 8 bases between. This CDR3 is 14 amino acids long.

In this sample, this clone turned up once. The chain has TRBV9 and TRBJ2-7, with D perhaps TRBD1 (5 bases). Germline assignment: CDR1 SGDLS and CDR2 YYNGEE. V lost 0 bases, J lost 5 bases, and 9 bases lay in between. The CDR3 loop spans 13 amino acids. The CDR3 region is CASSVEGADEQYF. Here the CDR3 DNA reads TGTGCCAGCAGCGTAGAAGGGGCCGACGAGCAGTACTTC.

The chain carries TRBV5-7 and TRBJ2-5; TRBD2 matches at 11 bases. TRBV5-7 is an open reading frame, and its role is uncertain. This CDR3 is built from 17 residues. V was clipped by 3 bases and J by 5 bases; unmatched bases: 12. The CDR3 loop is CASSSRGSGGAWETQYF. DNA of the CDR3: TGTGCCAGCAGCTCCCGTGGTAGCGGGGGGGCCTGGGAGACCCAGTACTTC.

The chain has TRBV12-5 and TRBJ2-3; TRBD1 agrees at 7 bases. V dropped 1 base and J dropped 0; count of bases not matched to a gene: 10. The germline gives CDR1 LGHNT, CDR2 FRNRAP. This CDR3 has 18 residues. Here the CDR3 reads CASGLAEKDRESTDTQYF. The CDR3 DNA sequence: TGTGCTAGTGGTTTGGCAGAAAAAGACAGGGAAAGCACAGATACGCAGTATTTT.

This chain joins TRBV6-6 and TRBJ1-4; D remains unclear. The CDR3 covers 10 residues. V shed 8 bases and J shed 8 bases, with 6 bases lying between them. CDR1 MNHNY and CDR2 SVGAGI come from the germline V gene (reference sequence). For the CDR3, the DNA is TGTGCCAGCTTAGCAGAAAAACTGTTTTTT. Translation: CASLAEKLFF.

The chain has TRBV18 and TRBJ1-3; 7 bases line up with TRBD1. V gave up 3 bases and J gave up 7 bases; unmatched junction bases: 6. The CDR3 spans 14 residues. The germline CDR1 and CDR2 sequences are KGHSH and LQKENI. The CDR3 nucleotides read TGTGCCAGCTCACCCCCGACAGGGACGAACACCATATATTTT. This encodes CASSPPTGTNTIYF.

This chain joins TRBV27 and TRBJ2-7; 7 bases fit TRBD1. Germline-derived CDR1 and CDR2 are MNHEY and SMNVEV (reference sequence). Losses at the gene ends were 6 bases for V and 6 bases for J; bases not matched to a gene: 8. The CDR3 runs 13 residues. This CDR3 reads CASRPTGVPEQYF. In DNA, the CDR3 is TGTGCCAGCAGACCAACAGGGGTTCCCGAGCAGTACTTC.

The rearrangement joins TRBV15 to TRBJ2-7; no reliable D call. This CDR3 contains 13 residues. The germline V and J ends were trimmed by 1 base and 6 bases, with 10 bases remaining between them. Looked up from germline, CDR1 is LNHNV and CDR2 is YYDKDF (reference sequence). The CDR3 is CATSRVALSEQYF. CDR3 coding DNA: TGTGCCACCAGCAGAGTTGCCTTGAGCGAGCAGTACTTC.

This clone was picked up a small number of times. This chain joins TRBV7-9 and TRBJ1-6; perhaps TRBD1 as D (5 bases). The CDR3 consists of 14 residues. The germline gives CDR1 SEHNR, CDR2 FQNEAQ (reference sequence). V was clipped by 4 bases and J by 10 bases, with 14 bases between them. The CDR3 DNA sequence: TGTGCCAGCAGCTCCAGGGAACACAGATCACCCCTCCACTTT. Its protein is CASSSREHRSPLHF.